The 25 T cell receptor beta chains below all came from one sample that was sequenced in a study of post-analysis software for immune sequencing data (dated by TCRdb to the mid-2010s). The antigens these receptors bind are not known. Receptor libraries were prepared by PCR. The data were produced on an Illumina HiSeq 2500. Unique molecular identifiers were incorporated into TCR beta cDNA libraries to reduce PCR and sequencing biases. TCRdb applied fastp at Q25 and MiXCR to the public reads, then kept only in-frame beta chains. Duplicate CDR3 protein sequences are folded into a single record with the most common DNA and genes. In all, the sample holds about 430,000 distinct CDR3 sequences, and 35% to 45% of those were seen once. The leading ten clones occupy about 7.6% of the sample. The paper's findings and limits, for the study overall: Roughly 5 TRBV segments, including TRBV5-6, TRBV5-1 and TRBV20-1, were significantly more frequent in patients than controls.

The sequenced material came from blood. These receptor sequences come from a girl aged 2-15 years with multiple sclerosis.

This clonotype turned up a few times. This chain links TRBV7-8 with TRBJ2-3; D is uncertain. In germline, CDR1 is SGHVS, CDR2 FQNEAQ. V was trimmed by 4 bases and J by 2 bases, leaving 10 bases between them. The CDR3 totals 14 residues. CDR3 loop: CASSSLWFTDTQYF. The CDR3 bases are TGTGCCAGCAGCTCCTTGTGGTTCACAGATACGCAGTATTTT.

CDR3 DNA sequence: TGCAGTGCTAGTTTGCGGGAGTACTACGAGCAGTACTTC. It specifies CSASLREYYEQYF. V usage is TRBV20-1 and J usage is TRBJ2-7, with 7 positions matching TRBD2. Germline assignment: CDR1 DFQATT and CDR2 SNEGSKA (reference sequence). V shed 3 bases, J shed 3 bases, and the junction held 5 bases outside the gene matches. The CDR3 runs 13 residues.

The rearrangement joins TRBV5-1 to TRBJ2-3; 9 nucleotides line up with TRBD1. This CDR3 contains 15 residues. V was clipped by 4 bases and J by 4 bases; unmatched bases: 7. Looked up from germline, CDR1 is SGHRS and CDR2 is YFSETQ. The CDR3 region has the DNA TGCGCCAGCAGCGGAGACAGGGGGAAGCCAGATACGCAGTATTTT. This sequence encodes CASSGDRGKPDTQYF. The full variable domain, rest sourced from reference TRBV5-1 and TRBJ2-3, is KAGVTQTPRYLIKTRGQQVTLSCSPISGHRSVSWYQQTPGQGLQFLFEYFSETQRNKGNFPGRFSGRQFSNSRSEMNVSTLELGDSALYLCASSGDRGKPDTQYFGPGTRLTVL.

The chain employs TRBV7-3 and TRBJ2-3, with D perhaps being TRBD1 or TRBD2 (6 bases each). The CDR3 covers 15 residues. Germline V gene lookup returns CDR1 SGHTA and CDR2 FQGTGA. V gave up 4 bases and J gave up 6 bases, with 17 bases separating them. CDR3 sequence (DNA): TGTGCCAGCAGCTCCCAAGGGGGGAAACCCGATACGCAGTATTTT. Protein sequence: CASSSQGGKPDTQYF.

As DNA, the CDR3 is TGTGCCAGCAGTACGGGCGTCCACTGGAATCAGCCCCAGCATTTT. Amino acid sequence: CASSTGVHWNQPQHF. The chain joins TRBV6-2 or TRBV6-3 to TRBJ1-5, with D uncertain. Trimming took off 5 bases at V and 4 bases at J, with 15 bases between the two ends. Germline loops: CDR1 MNHEY, CDR2 SVGEGT. The CDR3 is made up of 15 amino acids.

The V call is TRBV25-1, the J call TRBJ2-7, with 7 bases that match TRBD1. The CDR3 extends over 19 amino acids. Germline V gene lookup returns CDR1 MGHDK and CDR2 SYGVNS. V gave up 0 bases and J gave up 10 bases; unmatched junction bases: 24. The CDR3 sequence is CASSEYRGRVGQKLDLQYF. The CDR3 region has the DNA TGTGCCAGCAGTGAATATAGGGGGCGTGTGGGACAAAAGCTAGACCTTCAGTACTTC.

This chain connects TRBV7-9 to TRBJ2-5; D gene uncertain. The CDR3 consists of 14 residues. Germline V gene sequence: CDR1 SEHNR, CDR2 FQNEAQ (reference sequence). V shed 6 bases and J shed 3 bases, with 14 bases lying between them. The CDR3 sequence is CASSPFDVKETQYF. CDR3 nucleotides: TGTGCCAGCAGTCCCTTCGACGTAAAAGAGACCCAGTACTTC.

The sample holds a few counts of this clonotype. A read error may account for a junction end that differs from germline. The chain has TRBV6-5 and TRBJ1-4; the D gene is possibly TRBD1 (5 bases). Germline CDR1 reads MNHEY; CDR2 reads SVGAGI. The CDR3 covers 13 residues. CDR3 protein: CGSLGEVSEKLFF. CDR3 DNA: TGTGGCAGCTTAGGGGAAGTTTCCGAAAAACTGTTTTTT.

This chain links TRBV20-1 with TRBJ2-2; tentative D call: TRBD1 (5 bases). Trimming shortened V by 6 bases and J by 4 bases, and 21 bases separated the two germline ends. The CDR3 has 16 amino acids. Per the germline V gene, CDR1 is DFQATT and CDR2 is SNEGSKA (reference sequence). The CDR3 coding sequence is TGCAGTGCCTCGTCATCAGGGTTAGCCCCCACCGGGGAGCTGTTTTTT. Translation gives CSASSSGLAPTGELFF.

A few counts support this clonotype. This chain links TRBV29-1 with TRBJ2-5, with D uncertain. Germline V lookup: CDR1 SQVTM, CDR2 ANQGSEA. The CDR3 runs to 13 residues. Between the trimmed V and J ends, which lost 3 bases and 5 bases, there was a span of 13 bases. The CDR3 sequence: CSVDAPLGETQYF. CDR3 bases: TGCAGCGTTGACGCTCCATTGGGGGAGACCCAGTACTTC.

The chain links TRBV28 to TRBJ1-1; a possible D gene is TRBD1 (6 bases). Germline CDR1 reads MDHEN; CDR2 reads SYDVKM. This CDR3 has 15 residues. With 6 bases removed from V and 0 bases from J, the gap between germline ends came to 14 bases. DNA of the CDR3: TGTGCCAGCAGGAACCGAGGGGGAATGAACACTGAAGCTTTCTTT. Protein product: CASRNRGGMNTEAFF.

This chain uses TRBV6-1 with TRBJ1-2; tentatively, D is TRBD1 (5 bases). CDR3 length: 14 amino acids. Germline V lookup: CDR1 MNHNS, CDR2 SASEGT. Trimming removed 6 bases from V and 1 base from J, with 12 bases in between. The CDR3 sequence: CASSPGTDNYGYTF. In DNA, the CDR3 is TGTGCCAGCAGCCCCGGGACGGATAACTATGGCTACACCTTC.

The rearrangement joins TRBV7-2 to TRBJ2-1; 9 nucleotides match TRBD1. CDR1 SGHTA and CDR2 FQGNSA come from the germline V gene. This CDR3 comprises 14 residues. Trimming took 1 base from V and 7 from J; bases not matched to a gene: 2. CDR3 amino acids: CASSLGQGENEQFF. CDR3 coding DNA: TGTGCCAGCAGCTTAGGACAGGGGGAAAATGAGCAGTTCTTC.

Only a few counts were recorded for this clonotype. The rearrangement links TRBV10-3 to TRBJ2-5; 12 positions agree with TRBD2. The germline V gene has CDR1 ENHRY and CDR2 SYGVKD. Losses at the gene ends were 4 bases for V and 3 bases for J; bases not matched to a gene: 0. The CDR3 runs to 14 residues. The CDR3 bases are TGTGCCATCAGTGGGACTAGCGGGGAAGAGACCCAGTACTTC. The encoded protein is CAISGTSGEETQYF.

The CDR3 loop reads CSASRLTGLVQPQHF. In DNA form, the CDR3 reads TGCAGTGCCAGTCGCCTAACAGGCTTGGTTCAGCCCCAGCATTTT. This chain connects TRBV20-1 to TRBJ1-5; D might be TRBD1 (5 bases). CDR3 length equals 15 residues. Trimming took 6 bases from V and 6 from J, leaving 21 bases between them. Germline CDR1 reads DFQATT; CDR2 reads SNEGSKA (reference sequence).

The gene calls are TRBV27 and TRBJ2-7; tentatively, D is TRBD1 (6 bases). Germline V gene lookup returns CDR1 MNHEY and CDR2 SMNVEV (reference sequence). The V and J ends lost 3 bases and 6 bases respectively, with 12 bases between them. The CDR3 contains 13 residues. CDR3 sequence (DNA): TGTGCCAGCAGTTTCAGGGGAGTAGGCGAGCAGTACTTC. It codes for CASSFRGVGEQYF.

The V call is TRBV27, the J call TRBJ2-3; D possibly corresponds to TRBD1 (6 bases). From germline, CDR1 is MNHEY and CDR2 SMNVEV (reference sequence). The ends were cut back, 6 bases at V and 0 bases at J, with 13 bases in the middle. This CDR3 is built from 15 residues. The CDR3 loop is CASSSGTLSTDTQYF. As DNA, the CDR3 is TGTGCCAGCAGCTCCGGGACACTTAGCACAGATACGCAGTATTTT.

V usage is TRBV6-5 and J usage is TRBJ2-7, with D perhaps TRBD1 (5 bases). The CDR3 contains 14 residues. Deletions cut 5 bases from V and 12 bases from J, with 23 bases between. From germline, CDR1 is MNHEY and CDR2 SVGAGI. The CDR3 reads CASSGALNQETRYF. As DNA, the CDR3 is TGTGCCAGCAGTGGGGCCTTGAACCAAGAGACCCGGTACTTC.

Many counts were recorded for this clonotype. The chain has TRBV18 and TRBJ2-5; D not certain. V shed 2 bases and J shed 0 bases, with 4 bases lying between them. This CDR3 has 13 amino acids. CDR1 is KGHSH, CDR2 LQKENI, per germline. Here the CDR3 DNA reads TGTGCCAGCTCACCATCGGACCAAGAGACCCAGTACTTC. It codes for CASSPSDQETQYF.

Points on this clonotype: One junction end does not reproduce the germline sequence, and a read error may be involved. The chain links TRBV10-2 to TRBJ2-7; the match to TRBD2 covers 11 bases. The germline CDR1 and CDR2 sequences are WSHSY and SAAADI. CDR3 length: 15 residues. The CDR3 here is CASSESTSGVYGQYF. As DNA, the CDR3 is TGCGCCAGCAGTGAGTCGACTAGCGGGGTCTACGGGCAGTACTTC.

This clonotype was seen many times. The chain couples TRBV5-1 to TRBJ2-1, with 10 bases aligning to TRBD1. Trimming removed 4 bases from V and 6 bases from J; junction bases left unmatched: 10. The CDR3 is 16 residues long. Germline lookup yields CDR1 SGHRS and CDR2 YFSETQ. For the CDR3, the DNA is TGCGCCAGCAGCGCTGAGACAGGGGGCTATTCCAATGAGCAGTTCTTC. It specifies CASSAETGGYSNEQFF.

The CDR3 DNA reads as TGCAGCGTTGCCCATTCCCTAGGACTTACCTACGAGCAGTACTTC. Protein sequence: CSVAHSLGLTYEQYF. The V gene is TRBV29-1, the J gene TRBJ2-7; TRBD2 is a possible D gene (5 bases). There are 15 residues in the CDR3. Germline CDR1 and CDR2: SQVTM and ANQGSEA. Trimming shortened V by 4 bases and J by 2 bases, and 18 bases separated the two germline ends.

The chain is built from TRBV5-1 and TRBJ1-2, with D tentatively TRBD1 (5 bases). V lost 4 bases and J 5 bases, leaving 15 bases between the germline ends. CDR1 is SGHRS and CDR2 is YFSETQ in the germline V gene. The CDR3 loop spans 14 amino acids. CDR3 DNA sequence: TGCGCCAGCAGCGCCGAGCGCGGGGGGTATGGCTACACCTTC. It is translated as CASSAERGGYGYTF.

This sequence joins TRBV10-2 and TRBJ2-1; D possibly corresponds to TRBD2 (6 bases). V lost 2 bases to trimming and J lost 4 bases, with 21 bases between them. Germline V lookup: CDR1 WSHSY, CDR2 SAAADI. This CDR3 comprises 18 residues. CDR3 residues: CASSEVRNYRELYNEQFF. CDR3 sequence (DNA): TGCGCCAGCAGTGAGGTCAGGAATTACCGGGAGCTTTACAATGAGCAGTTCTTC.

Here the CDR3 reads CASSESDRGPTQYF. The CDR3, as DNA: TGTGCCAGCAGCGAATCGGACAGGGGGCCTACGCAGTATTTT. The rearrangement joins TRBV12-3 or TRBV12-4 to TRBJ2-3; the match to TRBD1 covers 11 bases. The CDR3 runs 14 residues. V was clipped by 6 bases and J by 8 bases; unmatched bases: 7.